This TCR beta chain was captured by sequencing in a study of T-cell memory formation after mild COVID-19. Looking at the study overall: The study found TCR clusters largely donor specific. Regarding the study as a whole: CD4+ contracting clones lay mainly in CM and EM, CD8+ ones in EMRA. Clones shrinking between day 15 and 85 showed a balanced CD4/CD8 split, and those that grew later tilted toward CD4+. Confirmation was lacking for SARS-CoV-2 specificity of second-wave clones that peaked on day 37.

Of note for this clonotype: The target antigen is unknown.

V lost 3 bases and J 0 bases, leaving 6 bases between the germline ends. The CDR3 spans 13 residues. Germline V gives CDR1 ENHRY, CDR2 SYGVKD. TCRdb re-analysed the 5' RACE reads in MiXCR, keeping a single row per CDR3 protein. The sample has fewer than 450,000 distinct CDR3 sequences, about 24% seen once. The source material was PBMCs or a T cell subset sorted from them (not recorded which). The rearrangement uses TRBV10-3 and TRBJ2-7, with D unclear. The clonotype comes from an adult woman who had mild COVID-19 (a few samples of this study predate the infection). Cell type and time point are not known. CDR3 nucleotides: TGTGCCATCAGTGACGGATACTCCTACGAGCAGTACTTC. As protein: CAISDGYSYEQYF.